The text below deals with one T cell receptor (beta chain). Participants' reported clinical history set cohort assignment. Repertoires were generated with immunoSEQ multiplex PCR, while TCRdb's copy carries only in-frame clones and drops some. This table has a few hundred thousand clones, about 81% appearing once. These data are taken from a study of blood T cell repertoires in COVID-19. The sample consisted of PBMCs or T cells enriched from blood (not recorded which). This TCR came from a man aged 35 to 55 who had recovered from COVID-19.

CDR3 sequence: CASSPRSGDEKLFF. In nucleotides, the CDR3 is TGCGCCAGCAGCCCCAGGTCAGGTGATGAAAAACTGTTTTTT. This sequence joins TRBV5-1 and TRBJ1-4; no definite D call. This CDR3 comprises 14 residues. Germline assignment: CDR1 SGHRS and CDR2 YFSETQ. Between the trimmed V and J ends, which lost 4 bases and 6 bases, there was a span of 13 bases.